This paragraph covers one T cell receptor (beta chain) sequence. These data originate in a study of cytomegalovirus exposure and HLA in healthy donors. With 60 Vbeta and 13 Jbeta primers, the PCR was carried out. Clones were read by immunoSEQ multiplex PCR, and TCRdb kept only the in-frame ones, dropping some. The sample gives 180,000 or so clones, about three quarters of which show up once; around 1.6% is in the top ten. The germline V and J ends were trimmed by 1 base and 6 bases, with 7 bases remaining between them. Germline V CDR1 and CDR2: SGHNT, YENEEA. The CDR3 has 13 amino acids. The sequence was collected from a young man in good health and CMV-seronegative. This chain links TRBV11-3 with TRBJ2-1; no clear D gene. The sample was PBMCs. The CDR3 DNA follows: TGTGCCAGCAGCTTAGTTCTCGGCAATGAGCAGTTCTTC. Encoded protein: CASSLVLGNEQFF.